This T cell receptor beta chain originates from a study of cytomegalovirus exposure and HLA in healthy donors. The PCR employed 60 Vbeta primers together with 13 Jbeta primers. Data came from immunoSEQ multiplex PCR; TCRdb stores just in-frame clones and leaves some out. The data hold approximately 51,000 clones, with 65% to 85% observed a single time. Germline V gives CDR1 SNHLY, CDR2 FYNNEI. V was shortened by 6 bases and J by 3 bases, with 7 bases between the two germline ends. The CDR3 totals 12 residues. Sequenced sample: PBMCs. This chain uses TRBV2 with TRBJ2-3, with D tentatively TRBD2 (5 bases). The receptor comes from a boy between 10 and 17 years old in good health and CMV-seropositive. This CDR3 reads CASRDWTDTQYF. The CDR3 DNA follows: TGTGCCAGCAGGGACTGGACAGATACGCAGTATTTT.